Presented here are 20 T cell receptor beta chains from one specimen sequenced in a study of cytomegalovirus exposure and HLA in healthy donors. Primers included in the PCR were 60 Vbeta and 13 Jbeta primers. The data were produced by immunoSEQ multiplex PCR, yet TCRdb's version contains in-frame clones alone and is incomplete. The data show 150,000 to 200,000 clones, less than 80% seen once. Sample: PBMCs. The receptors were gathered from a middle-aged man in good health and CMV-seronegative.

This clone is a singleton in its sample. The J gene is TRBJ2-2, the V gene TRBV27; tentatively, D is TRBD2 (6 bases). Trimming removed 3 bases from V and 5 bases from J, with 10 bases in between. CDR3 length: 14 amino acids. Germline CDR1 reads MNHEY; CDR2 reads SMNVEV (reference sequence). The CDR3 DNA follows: TGTGCCAGCAGTTTTCGTCGGGAGACCGGGGAGCTGTTTTTT. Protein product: CASSFRRETGELFF.

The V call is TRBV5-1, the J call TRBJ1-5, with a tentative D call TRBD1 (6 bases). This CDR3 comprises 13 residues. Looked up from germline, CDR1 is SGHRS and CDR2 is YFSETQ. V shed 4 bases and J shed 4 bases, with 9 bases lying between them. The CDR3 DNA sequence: TGCGCCAGCAGCCCCACAGGGAATCAGCCCCAGCATTTT. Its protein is CASSPTGNQPQHF.

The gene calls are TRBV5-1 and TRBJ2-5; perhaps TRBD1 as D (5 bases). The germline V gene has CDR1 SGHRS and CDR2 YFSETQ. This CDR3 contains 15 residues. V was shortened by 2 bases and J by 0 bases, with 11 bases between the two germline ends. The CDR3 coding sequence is TGCGCCAGCAGCTTATCCGACAGTAACCAAGAGACCCAGTACTTC. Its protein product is CASSLSDSNQETQYF.

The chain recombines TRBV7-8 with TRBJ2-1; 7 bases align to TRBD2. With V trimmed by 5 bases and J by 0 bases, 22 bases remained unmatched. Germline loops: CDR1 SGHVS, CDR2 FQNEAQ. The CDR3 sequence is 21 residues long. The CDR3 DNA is TGTGCCAGCAGCCTGCGGGTAGGTTCCGGGAGGTTCCGAAGCTCCTACAATGAGCAGTTCTTC. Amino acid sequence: CASSLRVGSGRFRSSYNEQFF.

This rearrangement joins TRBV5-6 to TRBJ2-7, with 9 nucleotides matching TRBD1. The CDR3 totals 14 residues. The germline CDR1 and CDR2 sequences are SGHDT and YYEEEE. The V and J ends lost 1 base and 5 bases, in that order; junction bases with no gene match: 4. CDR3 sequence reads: CASSLSGQGHEQYF. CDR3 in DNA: TGTGCCAGCAGCTTGTCGGGACAGGGCCACGAGCAGTACTTC. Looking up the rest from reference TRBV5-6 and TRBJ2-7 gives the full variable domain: DAGVTQSPTHLIKTRGQQVTLRCSPKSGHDTVSWYQQALGQGPQFIFQYYEEEERQRGNFPDRFSGHQFPNYSSELNVNALLLGDSALYLCASSLSGQGHEQYFGPGTRLTVT.

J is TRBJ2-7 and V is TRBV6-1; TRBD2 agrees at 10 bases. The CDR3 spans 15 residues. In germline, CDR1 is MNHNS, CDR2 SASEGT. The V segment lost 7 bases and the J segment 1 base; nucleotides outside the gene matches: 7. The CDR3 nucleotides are TGTGCCAGCACGGAACTAGCGGGACATTCCTACGAGCAGTACTTC. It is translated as CASTELAGHSYEQYF.

The CDR3 DNA follows: TGTGCCAGCAGCTTAGTCTTGAGCGGGGTGAACACCGGGGAGCTGTTTTTT. As protein: CASSLVLSGVNTGELFF. The rearrangement joins TRBV7-9 to TRBJ2-2; 7 positions agree with TRBD2. In germline, CDR1 is SEHNR, CDR2 FQNEAQ (reference sequence). Trimming removed 1 base from V and 1 base from J; junction bases left unmatched: 6. The length of the CDR3 is 17 residues.

DNA of the CDR3: TGTGCCAGCTCCCGGGGGGGGACGGCGAACACCGGGGAGCTGTTTTTT. Its translation is CASSRGGTANTGELFF. The chain is built from TRBV27 and TRBJ2-2; 8 nucleotides agree with TRBD2. Germline values: CDR1 MNHEY, CDR2 SMNVEV (reference sequence). The CDR3 runs to 16 residues. Trimming at V came to 8 bases and at J to 0 bases, leaving 8 bases not matched to a gene.

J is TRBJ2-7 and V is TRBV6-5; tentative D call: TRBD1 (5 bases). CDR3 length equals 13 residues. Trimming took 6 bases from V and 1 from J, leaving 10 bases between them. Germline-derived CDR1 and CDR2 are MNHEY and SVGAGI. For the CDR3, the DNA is TGTGCCAGCAGCCATAGACAGTCCTACGAGCAGTACTTC. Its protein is CASSHRQSYEQYF.

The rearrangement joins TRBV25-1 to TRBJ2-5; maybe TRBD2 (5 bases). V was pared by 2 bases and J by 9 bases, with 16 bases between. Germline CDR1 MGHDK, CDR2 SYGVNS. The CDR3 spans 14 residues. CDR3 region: CASSENLSDGAQYF. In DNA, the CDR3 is TGTGCCAGCAGTGAAAACCTGTCTGACGGGGCCCAGTACTTC.

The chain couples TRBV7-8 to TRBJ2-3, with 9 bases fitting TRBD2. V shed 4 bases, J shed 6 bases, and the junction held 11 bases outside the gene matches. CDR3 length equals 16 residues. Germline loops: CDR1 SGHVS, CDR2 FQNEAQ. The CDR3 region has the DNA TGTGCCAGCAGCTACCGGCTAGCGGGAAGGAAGGATACGCAGTATTTT. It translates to CASSYRLAGRKDTQYF.

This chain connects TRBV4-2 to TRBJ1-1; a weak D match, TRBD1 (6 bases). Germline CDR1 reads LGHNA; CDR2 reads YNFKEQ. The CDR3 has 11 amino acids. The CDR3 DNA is TGTGCGTTAAGAGGGGGCACTGAAGCTTTCTTT. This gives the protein CALRGGTEAFF.

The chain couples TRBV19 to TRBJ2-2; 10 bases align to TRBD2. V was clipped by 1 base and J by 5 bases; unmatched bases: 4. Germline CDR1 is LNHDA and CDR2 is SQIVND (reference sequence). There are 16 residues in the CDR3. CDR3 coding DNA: TGTGCCAGTAGTATAGGTCTAGCGGGAGCAACCGGGGAGCTGTTTTTT. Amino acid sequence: CASSIGLAGATGELFF.

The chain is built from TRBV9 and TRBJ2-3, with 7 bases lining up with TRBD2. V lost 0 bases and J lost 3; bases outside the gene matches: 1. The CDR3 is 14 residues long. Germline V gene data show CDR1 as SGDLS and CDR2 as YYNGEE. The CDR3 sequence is CASSVDGRTDTQYF. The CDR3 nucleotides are TGTGCCAGCAGCGTAGACGGGAGGACAGATACGCAGTATTTT.

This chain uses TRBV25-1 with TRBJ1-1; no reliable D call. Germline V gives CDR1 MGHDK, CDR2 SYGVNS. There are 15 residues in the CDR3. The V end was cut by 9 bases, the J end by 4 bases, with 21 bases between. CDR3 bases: TGTGCCAGGAACTGCGGACGGAGGGCGTCCACTGAAGCTTTCTTT. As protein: CARNCGRRASTEAFF.

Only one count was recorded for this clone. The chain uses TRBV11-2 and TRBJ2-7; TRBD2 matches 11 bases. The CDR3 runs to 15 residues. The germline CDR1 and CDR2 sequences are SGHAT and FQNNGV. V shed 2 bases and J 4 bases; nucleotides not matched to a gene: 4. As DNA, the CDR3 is TGTGCCAGCAGCTTAAGTACTAGCGGGGGATACGAGCAGTACTTC. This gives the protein CASSLSTSGGYEQYF.

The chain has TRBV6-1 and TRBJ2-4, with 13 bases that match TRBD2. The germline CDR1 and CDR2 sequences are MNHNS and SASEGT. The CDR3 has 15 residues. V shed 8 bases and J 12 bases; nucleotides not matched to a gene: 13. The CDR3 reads CASDPRTSGRHSQYF. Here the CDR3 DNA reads TGTGCCAGCGATCCCCGGACTAGCGGGAGACACAGTCAGTACTTC.

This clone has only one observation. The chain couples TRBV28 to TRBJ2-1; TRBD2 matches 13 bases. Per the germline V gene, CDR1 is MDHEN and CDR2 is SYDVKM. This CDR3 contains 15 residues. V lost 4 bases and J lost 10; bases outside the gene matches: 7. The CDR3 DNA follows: TGTGCCAGCAGTTCACTAGCGGGAGGGCTCCTGGAGCAGTTCTTC. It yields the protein CASSSLAGGLLEQFF.

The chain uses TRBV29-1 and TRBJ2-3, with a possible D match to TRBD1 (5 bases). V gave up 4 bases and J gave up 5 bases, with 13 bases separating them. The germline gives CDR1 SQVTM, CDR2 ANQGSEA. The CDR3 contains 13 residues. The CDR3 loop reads CSVAKGRGDTQYF. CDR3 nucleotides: TGCAGCGTTGCCAAGGGGCGCGGAGATACGCAGTATTTT.

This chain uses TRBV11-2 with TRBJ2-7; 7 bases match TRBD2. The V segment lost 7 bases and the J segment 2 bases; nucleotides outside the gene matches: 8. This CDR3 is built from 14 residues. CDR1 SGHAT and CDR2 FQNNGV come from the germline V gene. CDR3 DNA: TGTGCCAGCACCCAGGGACTACAAGCCTACGAGCAGTACTTC. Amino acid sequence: CASTQGLQAYEQYF. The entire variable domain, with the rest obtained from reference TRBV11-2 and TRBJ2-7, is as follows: EAGVAQSPRYKIIEKRQSVAFWCNPISGHATLYWYQQILGQGPKLLIQFQNNGVVDDSQLPKDRFSAERLKGVDSTLKIQPAKLEDSAVYLCASTQGLQAYEQYFGPGTRLTVT.